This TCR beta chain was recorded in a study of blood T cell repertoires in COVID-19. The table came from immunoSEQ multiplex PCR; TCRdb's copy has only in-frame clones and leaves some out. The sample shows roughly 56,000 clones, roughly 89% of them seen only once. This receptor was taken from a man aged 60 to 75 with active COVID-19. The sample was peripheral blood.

The DNA for the CDR3 is TGTGCCAGCAGCCCCGGGACAGGCAATGAAGCTTTCTTT. Translated, it gives CASSPGTGNEAFF. The rearrangement links TRBV11-3 to TRBJ1-1; TRBD1 aligns across 8 bases. The V gene's germline CDR1 is SGHNT and CDR2 YENEEA. The CDR3 spans 13 residues. Trimming at V came to 5 bases and at J to 7 bases, leaving 6 bases not matched to a gene.